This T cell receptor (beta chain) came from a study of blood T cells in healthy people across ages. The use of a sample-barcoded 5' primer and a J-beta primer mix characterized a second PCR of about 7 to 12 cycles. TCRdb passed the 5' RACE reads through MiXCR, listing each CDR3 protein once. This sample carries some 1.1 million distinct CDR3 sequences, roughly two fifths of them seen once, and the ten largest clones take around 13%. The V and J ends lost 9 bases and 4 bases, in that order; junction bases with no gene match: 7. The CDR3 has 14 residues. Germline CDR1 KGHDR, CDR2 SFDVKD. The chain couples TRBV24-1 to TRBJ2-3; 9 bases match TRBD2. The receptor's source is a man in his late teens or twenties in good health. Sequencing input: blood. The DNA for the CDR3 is TGTGCCACCCACGCGGGGGGGCTTCCAGATACGCAGTATTTT. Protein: CATHAGGLPDTQYF.